The T cell receptor (beta chain) under discussion was sequenced for a study of chemoradiotherapy in HPV16-positive cancers. The data were produced by immunoSEQ multiplex PCR, yet TCRdb's version contains in-frame clones alone and is incomplete. The sample has 860 or so clones; 80% are singletons. CDR1 and CDR2 from the germline V gene are MNHEY and SMNVEV (reference sequence). Trimming left V 7 bases short and J 1 base short, with 22 bases between. The CDR3 extends over 17 amino acids. Repeated repertoire sampling spanned the course of chemoradiotherapy. The sequencing here drew on tumor tissue, taken from a patient who underwent chemoradiotherapy. The chain couples TRBV27 to TRBJ1-2, with D tentatively TRBD1 (5 bases). The source of this sequence is a human donor with HPV-associated anogenital cancer. The CDR3: CASTFKLGAGYNYGYTF. CDR3 bases: TGTGCCAGCACTTTCAAATTAGGGGCCGGATATAACTATGGCTACACCTTC.